This T cell receptor (beta chain) was retrieved from a study of CD8 T cells in Susac syndrome. CDR1 is SEHNR, CDR2 FQNEAQ, per germline (reference sequence). The germline V and J ends were trimmed by 1 base and 0 bases, with 6 bases remaining between them. This CDR3 comprises 14 residues. cDNA came from about 0.51 to 1 ug RNA primed by random hexamers. TCRdb reprocessed the immunoSEQ multiplex PCR reads via MiXCR and lists one record per CDR3 protein. The table has approximately 25,000 distinct CDR3 sequences, 80% to 95% seen once. The chain employs TRBV7-9 and TRBJ1-2; D unresolved. The receptor was derived from a human donor with Susac syndrome. The sample consisted of CD8+ T cells from PBMCs. CDR3: CASSLDVSNYGYTF. The CDR3 nucleotides read TGTGCCAGCAGCTTAGATGTGTCTAACTATGGCTACACCTTC.